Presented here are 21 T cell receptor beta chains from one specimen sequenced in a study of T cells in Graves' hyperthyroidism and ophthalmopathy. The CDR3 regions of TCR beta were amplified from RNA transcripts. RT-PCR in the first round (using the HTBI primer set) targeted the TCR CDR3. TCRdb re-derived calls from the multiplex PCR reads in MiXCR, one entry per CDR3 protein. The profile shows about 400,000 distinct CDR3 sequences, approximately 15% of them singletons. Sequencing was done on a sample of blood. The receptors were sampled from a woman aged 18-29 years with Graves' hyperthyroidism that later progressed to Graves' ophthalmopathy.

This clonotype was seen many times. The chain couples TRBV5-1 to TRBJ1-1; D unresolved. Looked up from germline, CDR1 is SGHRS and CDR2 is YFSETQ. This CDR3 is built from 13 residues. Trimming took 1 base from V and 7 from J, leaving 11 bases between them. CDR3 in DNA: TGCGCCAGCAGCTTGAACACCCGGGTTGAAGCTTTCTTT. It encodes CASSLNTRVEAFF.

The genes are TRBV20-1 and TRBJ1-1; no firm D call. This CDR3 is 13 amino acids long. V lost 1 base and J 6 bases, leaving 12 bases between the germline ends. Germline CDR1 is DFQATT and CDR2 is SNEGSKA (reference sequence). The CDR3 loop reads CSARGSFTAEAFF. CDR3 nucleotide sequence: TGCAGTGCTAGAGGTTCCTTTACAGCTGAAGCTTTCTTT.

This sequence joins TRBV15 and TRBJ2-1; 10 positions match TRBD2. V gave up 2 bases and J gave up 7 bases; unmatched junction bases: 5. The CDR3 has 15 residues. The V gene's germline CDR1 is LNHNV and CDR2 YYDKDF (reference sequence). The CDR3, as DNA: TGTGCCACCAGCAGACGGCTAGCGGGAGTGAATGAGCAGTTCTTC. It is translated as CATSRRLAGVNEQFF.

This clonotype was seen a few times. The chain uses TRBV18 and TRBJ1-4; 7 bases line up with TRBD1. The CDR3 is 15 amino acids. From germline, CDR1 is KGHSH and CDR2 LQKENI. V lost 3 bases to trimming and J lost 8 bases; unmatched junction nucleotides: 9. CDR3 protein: CASSPRDSDGEKLFF. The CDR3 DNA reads TGTGCCAGCTCACCCCGGGACAGCGATGGGGAAAAACTGTTTTTT.

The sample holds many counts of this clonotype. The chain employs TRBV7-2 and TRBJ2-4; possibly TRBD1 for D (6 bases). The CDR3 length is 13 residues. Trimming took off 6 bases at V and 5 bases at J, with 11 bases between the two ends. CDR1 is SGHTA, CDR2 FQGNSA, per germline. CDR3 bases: TGTGCCAGCAGACAGGGTCGGCAAAACATTCAGTACTTC. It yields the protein CASRQGRQNIQYF.

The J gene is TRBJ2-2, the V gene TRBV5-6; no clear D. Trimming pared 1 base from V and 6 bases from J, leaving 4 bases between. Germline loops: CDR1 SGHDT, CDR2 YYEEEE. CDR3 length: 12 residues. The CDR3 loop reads CASSLLPGELFF. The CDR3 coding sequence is TGTGCCAGCAGCTTGTTACCCGGGGAGCTGTTTTTT.

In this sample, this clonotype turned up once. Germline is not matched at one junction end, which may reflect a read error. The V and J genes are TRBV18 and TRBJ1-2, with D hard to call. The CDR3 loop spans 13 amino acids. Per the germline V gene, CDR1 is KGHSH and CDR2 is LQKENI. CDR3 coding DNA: TGTGCCAGCTCACCCGACCTTAACTATGGCTTCACCTTC. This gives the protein CASSPDLNYGFTF.

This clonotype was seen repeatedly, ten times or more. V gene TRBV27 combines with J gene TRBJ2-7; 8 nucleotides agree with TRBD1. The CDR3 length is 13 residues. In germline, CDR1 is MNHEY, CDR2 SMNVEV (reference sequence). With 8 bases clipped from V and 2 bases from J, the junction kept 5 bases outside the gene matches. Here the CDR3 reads CASGMDRAYEQYF. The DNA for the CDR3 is TGTGCCAGCGGAATGGACAGGGCCTACGAGCAGTACTTC.

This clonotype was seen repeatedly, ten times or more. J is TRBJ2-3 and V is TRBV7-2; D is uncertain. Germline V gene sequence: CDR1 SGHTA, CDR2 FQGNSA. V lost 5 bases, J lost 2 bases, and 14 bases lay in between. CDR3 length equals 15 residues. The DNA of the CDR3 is TGTGCCAGCAGCCTGACGACTGGATACACAGATACGCAGTATTTT. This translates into CASSLTTGYTDTQYF.

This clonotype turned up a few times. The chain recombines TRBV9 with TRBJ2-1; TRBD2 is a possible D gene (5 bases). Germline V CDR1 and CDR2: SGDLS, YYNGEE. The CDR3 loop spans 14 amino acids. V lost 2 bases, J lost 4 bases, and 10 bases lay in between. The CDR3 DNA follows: TGTGCCAGCAGCGTGAGTGGCGGGTACAATGAGCAGTTCTTC. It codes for CASSVSGGYNEQFF.

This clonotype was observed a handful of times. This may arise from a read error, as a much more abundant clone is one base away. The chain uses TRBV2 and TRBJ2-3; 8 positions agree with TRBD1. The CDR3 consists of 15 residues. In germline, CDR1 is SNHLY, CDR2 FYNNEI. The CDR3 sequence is CAGSELVRGRDTQYF. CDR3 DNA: TGTGCCGGCAGTGAATTAGTCAGGGGGCGAGATACGCAGTATTTT. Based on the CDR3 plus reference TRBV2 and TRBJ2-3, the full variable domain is EPEVTQTPSHQVTQMGQEVILRCVPISNHLYFYWYRQILGQKVEFLVSFYNNEISEKSEIFDDQFSVERPDGSNFTLKIRSTKLEDSAMYFCAGSELVRGRDTQYFGPGTRLTVL.

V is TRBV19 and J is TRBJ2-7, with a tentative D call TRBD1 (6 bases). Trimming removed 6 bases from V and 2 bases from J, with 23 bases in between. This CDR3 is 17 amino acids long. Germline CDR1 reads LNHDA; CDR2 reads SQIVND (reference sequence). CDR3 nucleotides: TGTGCCAGTAGGTACCGGGCAGGGGCCACGACAACCTACGAGCAGTACTTC. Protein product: CASRYRAGATTTYEQYF.

In nucleotides, the CDR3 is TGTGCCACCAGTGATCCAGGATCTAACTATGGCTACACCTTC. Translated, it gives CATSDPGSNYGYTF. V is TRBV24-1 and J is TRBJ1-2; D gene uncertain. Germline-derived CDR1 and CDR2 are KGHDR and SFDVKD. This CDR3 contains 14 residues. V was shortened by 3 bases and J by 0 bases, with 7 bases between the two germline ends.

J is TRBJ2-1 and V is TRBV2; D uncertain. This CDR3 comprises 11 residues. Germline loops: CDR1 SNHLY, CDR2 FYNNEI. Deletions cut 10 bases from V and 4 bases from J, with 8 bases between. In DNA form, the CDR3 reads TGTGCCACCGCACGGTACAATGAGCAGTTCTTC. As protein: CATARYNEQFF.

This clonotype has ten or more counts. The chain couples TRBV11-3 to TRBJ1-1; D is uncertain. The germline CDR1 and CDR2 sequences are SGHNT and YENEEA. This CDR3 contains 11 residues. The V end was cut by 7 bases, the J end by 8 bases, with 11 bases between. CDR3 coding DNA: TGTGCCAGCACCTCGGACGACGAAGCTTTCTTT. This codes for CASTSDDEAFF.

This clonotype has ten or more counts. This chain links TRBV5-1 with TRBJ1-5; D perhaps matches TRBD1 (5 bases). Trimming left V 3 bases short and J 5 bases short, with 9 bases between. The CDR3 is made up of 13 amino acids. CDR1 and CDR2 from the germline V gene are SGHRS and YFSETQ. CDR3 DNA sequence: TGCGCCAGCAGCTCCTCGGGGGATCAGCCCCAGCATTTT. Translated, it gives CASSSSGDQPQHF.

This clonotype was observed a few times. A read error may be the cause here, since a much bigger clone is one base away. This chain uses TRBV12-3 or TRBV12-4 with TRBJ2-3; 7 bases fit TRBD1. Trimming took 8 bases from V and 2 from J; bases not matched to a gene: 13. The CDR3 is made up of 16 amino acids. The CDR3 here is CASRPRQGEDTDTQYF. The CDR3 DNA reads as TGTGCCAGCCGTCCCCGACAGGGCGAGGACACAGATACGCAGTATTTT.

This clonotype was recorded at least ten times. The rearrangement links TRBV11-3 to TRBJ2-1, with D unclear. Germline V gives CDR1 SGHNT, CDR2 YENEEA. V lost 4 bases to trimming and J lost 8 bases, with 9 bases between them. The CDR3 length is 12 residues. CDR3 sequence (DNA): TGTGCCAGCAGCTACACTGGGGATGAGCAGTTCTTC. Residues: CASSYTGDEQFF.

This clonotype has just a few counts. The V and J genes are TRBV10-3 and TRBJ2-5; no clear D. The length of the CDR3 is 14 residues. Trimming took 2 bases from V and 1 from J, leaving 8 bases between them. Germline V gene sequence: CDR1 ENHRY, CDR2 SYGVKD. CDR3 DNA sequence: TGTGCCATCAGTGAGATGGCCAGCCAAGAGACCCAGTACTTC. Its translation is CAISEMASQETQYF.

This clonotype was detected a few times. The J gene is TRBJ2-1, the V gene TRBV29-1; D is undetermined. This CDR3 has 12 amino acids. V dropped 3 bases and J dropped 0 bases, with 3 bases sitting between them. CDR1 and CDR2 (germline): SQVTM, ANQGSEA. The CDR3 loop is CSVESSYNEQFF. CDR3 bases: TGCAGCGTTGAGAGCTCCTACAATGAGCAGTTCTTC.

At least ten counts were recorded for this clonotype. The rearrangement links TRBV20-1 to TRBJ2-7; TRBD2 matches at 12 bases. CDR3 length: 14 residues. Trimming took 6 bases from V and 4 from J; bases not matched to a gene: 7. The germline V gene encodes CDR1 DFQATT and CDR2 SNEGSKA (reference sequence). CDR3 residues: CSALGTSGFYEQYF. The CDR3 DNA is TGCAGTGCCCTCGGGACTAGCGGGTTTTACGAGCAGTACTTC.